The rows below give T cell receptor beta chains drawn from one sample of a study of CD8+ T cells in alopecia areata. Method: immunoSEQ multiplex PCR; TCRdb's copy keeps in-frame clones and lacks some. Of roughly 210,000 clones listed, less than 50% are singletons. The material was CD4+ T cells sorted from blood, obtained around week 36, from a patient treated with tofacitinib. Receptors were obtained from a human donor with alopecia areata. Each CDR3 is given with its conserved first and last residue. The D gene is left open where the match is weak. Not every row has a clone size; where given, it reads once, few, many or a size class.

v_call	clone_size	d_call	j_call	cdr3_nt	cdr3_aa
TRBV5-1	NA	TRBD1	TRBJ2-7	TGCGCCAGCAGCCGACAGGGAGAAAACGAGCAGTACTTC	CASSRQGENEQYF
TRBV10-3	NA	NA	TRBJ1-5	TGTGCCATCAGTGATCGGGGGCAGGATCAGCCCCAGCATTTT	CAISDRGQDQPQHF
TRBV30	NA	TRBD1	TRBJ1-2	TGTGCCTGGAGTGTGGTCCCCCAGGGGGCGTTCGGCTACACCTTC	CAWSVVPQGAFGYTF
TRBV10-2	few	NA	TRBJ2-3	TGCGCCAGCAGTGCCACGGCTCGCACAGATACGCAGTATTTT	CASSATARTDTQYF
TRBV5-4	NA	NA	TRBJ1-6	TGTGCCAGCAGCTACTTTGGCTCCTATAATTCACCCCTCCACTTT	CASSYFGSYNSPLHF
TRBV30	once	NA	TRBJ2-1	TGTGCCTGGAGTGTGTTACAGGACAACAATGAGCAGTTCTTC	CAWSVLQDNNEQFF
TRBV29-1	few	TRBD1	TRBJ2-7	TGCAGCGTTGGCCACAGGGGGAGCTCCTACGAGCAGTACTTC	CSVGHRGSSYEQYF
TRBV29-1	NA	TRBD2	TRBJ2-3	TGCAGCGTTGAGGCGGGAGGCTCAGATACGCAGTATTTT	CSVEAGGSDTQYF
TRBV4-2	many	TRBD2	TRBJ2-5	TGTGCCAGCAGCCAAGTCAGCGGGGTGGGGGAGACCCAGTACTTC	CASSQVSGVGETQYF
TRBV7-9	NA	TRBD1	TRBJ1-2	TGTGCCAGCAGTCCCGGGACAGGGGAAGGACGGATATCGGGCTACACCTTC	CASSPGTGEGRISGYTF
TRBV5-1	NA	TRBD1	TRBJ2-7	TGCGCCAGCAGCTGGGGGACAGCCAACTACGAGCAGTACTTC	CASSWGTANYEQYF
TRBV2	NA	TRBD1	TRBJ2-1	TGTGCCAGCGAATGGGCAGGGGGTAGGTTCAATGAGCAGTTCTTC	CASEWAGGRFNEQFF
TRBV10-3	NA	NA	TRBJ2-5	TGTGCCATCAGAACCGGGGGAACGGAGACCCAGTACTTC	CAIRTGGTETQYF
TRBV7-2	once	NA	TRBJ2-3	TGTGCCAGCAGCGGGGGCCGGGATACGCAGTATTTT	CASSGGRDTQYF
TRBV29-1	NA	TRBD1	TRBJ2-3	TGCAGCGCGACCGTCTCGGGACAGATTCGCACAGATACGCAGTATTTT	CSATVSGQIRTDTQYF
TRBV6-5	NA	NA	TRBJ1-1	TGTGCCAGCAGTTACCTAGGGGCCGGGGAAGCTTTCTTT	CASSYLGAGEAFF
TRBV6-1	NA	NA	TRBJ1-1	TGTGCCAGCAGTGTGGAAAGGTACACTGAAGCTTTCTTT	CASSVERYTEAFF
TRBV30	NA	NA	TRBJ2-2	TGTGCTGTCAAGGAGGGAGTGAACACCGGGGAGCTGTTTTTT	CAVKEGVNTGELFF
TRBV2	NA	NA	TRBJ2-2	TGTGCCAGCAGTACCGGACAGACGAACACCGGGGAGCTGTTTTTT	CASSTGQTNTGELFF
TRBV6-5	NA	NA	TRBJ2-1	TGTGCCAGCAGTCCCTCCCGGGGCTCCTACAATGAGCAGTTCTTC	CASSPSRGSYNEQFF
TRBV7-3	NA	NA	TRBJ1-1	TGTGCCAGCAGCTTAAGGCCGGGGAATGAAGCTTTCTTT	CASSLRPGNEAFF
TRBV5-1	NA	TRBD2	TRBJ2-5	TGCGCCAGCAGCTTCTCTAGCGGGAGTGGAGAGACCCAGTACTTC	CASSFSSGSGETQYF
TRBV2	few	NA	TRBJ2-1	TGTGCCAGCAGTGCTGGTGGCGGAGGGACAAAGGGGATCTTC	CASSAGGGGTKGIF
TRBV5-1	NA	NA	TRBJ1-5	TGCGCCAGCAGCTTGGAGGTGAATCAGCCCCAGCATTTT	CASSLEVNQPQHF
TRBV9	NA	NA	TRBJ2-2	TGTGCCAGCAGTGGAGGGGTTGCTGTCCTCGAGCTGTTTTTT	CASSGGVAVLELFF
TRBV7-9	many	TRBD1	TRBJ1-4	TGTGCCAGCAGCATCGGACAGGGGGGTGAAAAACTGTTTTTT	CASSIGQGGEKLFF
TRBV4-3	few	TRBD1	TRBJ1-1	TGCGCCAGCAGCCTTGCCGACAGGGTCGGCACTGAAGCTTTCTTT	CASSLADRVGTEAFF
TRBV30	NA	NA	TRBJ1-2	TGTGCCTGGAGTCCCGGGATCGGGGACGTGGGTGGCTACACCTTC	CAWSPGIGDVGGYTF
TRBV29-1	NA	TRBD1	TRBJ2-1	TGCAGCGTCGGTAGACAGGGCGAGCAGTTCTTC	CSVGRQGEQFF
TRBV5-1	NA	NA	TRBJ2-7	TGCGCCAGCAGCGAAGCGGTTACCCACGAGCAGTACTTC	CASSEAVTHEQYF
TRBV18	NA	NA	TRBJ2-7	TGTGCCAGCTCACCGGGCGGGAACTACGAGCAGTACTTC	CASSPGGNYEQYF
TRBV27	NA	NA	TRBJ1-5	TGTGCCAGCAGTAGCGACCTATATAGCAATCAGCCCCAGCATTTT	CASSSDLYSNQPQHF
TRBV9	NA	NA	TRBJ2-1	TGTGCCAGCAGCGTTTTGGGGAGGGAGCAGTTCTTC	CASSVLGREQFF
TRBV29-1	few	NA	TRBJ2-7	TGCAGCGCCTGGGAGGCCTACGAGCAGTACTTC	CSAWEAYEQYF
TRBV2	NA	TRBD2	TRBJ2-3	TGTGCCAGCAGTATTCTAGCGGGAGGGACAGATACGCAGTATTTT	CASSILAGGTDTQYF
TRBV7-2	few	NA	TRBJ2-3	TGTGCCAGCAGCTTCCCGGATACGCAGTATTTT	CASSFPDTQYF
TRBV29-1	NA	TRBD1	TRBJ1-4	TGCAGCGTCGGGACAGGGGGCAATGAAAAACTGTTTTTT	CSVGTGGNEKLFF
TRBV7-7	once	NA	TRBJ2-5	TGTGCCAGCAGCTTAGGGCAGGCTATCTTCCAAGAGACCCAGTACTTC	CASSLGQAIFQETQYF
TRBV11-1	NA	TRBD2	TRBJ2-7	TGTGCCAGCAGCCCTGGGACTAGCGGGAACATCGAGCAGTACTTC	CASSPGTSGNIEQYF
TRBV2	NA	TRBD1	TRBJ1-5	TGTGCCAGCAGTCGACAGGGGGCCGGTCAGCCCCAGCATTTT	CASSRQGAGQPQHF
TRBV19	NA	TRBD2	TRBJ2-1	TGTGCCAGTATACGGGTGACTAGCGGGAGTGTGGAGCAGTTCTTC	CASIRVTSGSVEQFF
TRBV7-8	few	TRBD2	TRBJ2-5	TGTGCCAGCAGCTCCCCCCCCGCGGGAGGTCAAGAGACCCAGTACTTC	CASSSPPAGGQETQYF
TRBV29-1	few	TRBD2	TRBJ2-2	TGCAGCGTTGAGTCCAGCGGGGCCACCGGGGAGCTGTTTTTT	CSVESSGATGELFF
TRBV7-9	NA	NA	TRBJ2-7	TGTGCCAGCAGCTTAGCCTCAACCAGGGGCGAGCAGTACTTC	CASSLASTRGEQYF
TRBV25-1	NA	TRBD1	TRBJ1-2	TGTGCCAGCAGGGACAGGGTGGGCGGCTACACCTTC	CASRDRVGGYTF